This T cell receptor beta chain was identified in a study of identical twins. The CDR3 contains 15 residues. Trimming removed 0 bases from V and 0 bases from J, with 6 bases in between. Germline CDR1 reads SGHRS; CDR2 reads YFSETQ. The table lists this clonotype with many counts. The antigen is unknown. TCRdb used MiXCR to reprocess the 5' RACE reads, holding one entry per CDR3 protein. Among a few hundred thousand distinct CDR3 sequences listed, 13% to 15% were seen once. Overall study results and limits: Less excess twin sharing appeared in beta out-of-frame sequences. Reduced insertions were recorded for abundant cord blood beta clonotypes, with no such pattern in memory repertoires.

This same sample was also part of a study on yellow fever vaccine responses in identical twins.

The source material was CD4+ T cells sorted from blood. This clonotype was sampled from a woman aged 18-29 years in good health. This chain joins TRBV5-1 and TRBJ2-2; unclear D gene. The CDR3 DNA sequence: TGCGCCAGCAGCTTGGACGGGTCGAACACCGGGGAGCTGTTTTTT. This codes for CASSLDGSNTGELFF.